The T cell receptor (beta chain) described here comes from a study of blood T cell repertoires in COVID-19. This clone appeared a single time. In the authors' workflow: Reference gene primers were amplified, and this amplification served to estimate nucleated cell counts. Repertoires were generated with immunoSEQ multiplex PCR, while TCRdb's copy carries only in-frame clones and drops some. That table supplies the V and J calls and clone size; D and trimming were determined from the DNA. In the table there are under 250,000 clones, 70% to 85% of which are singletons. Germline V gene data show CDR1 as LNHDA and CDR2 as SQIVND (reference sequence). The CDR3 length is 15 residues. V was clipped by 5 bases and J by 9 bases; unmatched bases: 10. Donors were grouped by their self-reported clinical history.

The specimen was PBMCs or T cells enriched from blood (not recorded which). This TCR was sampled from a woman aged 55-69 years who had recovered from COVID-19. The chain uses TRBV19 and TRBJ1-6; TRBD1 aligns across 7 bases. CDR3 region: CASSATGDGSSPLHF. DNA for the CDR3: TGTGCCAGTAGTGCTACAGGGGACGGGAGTTCACCCCTCCACTTT.